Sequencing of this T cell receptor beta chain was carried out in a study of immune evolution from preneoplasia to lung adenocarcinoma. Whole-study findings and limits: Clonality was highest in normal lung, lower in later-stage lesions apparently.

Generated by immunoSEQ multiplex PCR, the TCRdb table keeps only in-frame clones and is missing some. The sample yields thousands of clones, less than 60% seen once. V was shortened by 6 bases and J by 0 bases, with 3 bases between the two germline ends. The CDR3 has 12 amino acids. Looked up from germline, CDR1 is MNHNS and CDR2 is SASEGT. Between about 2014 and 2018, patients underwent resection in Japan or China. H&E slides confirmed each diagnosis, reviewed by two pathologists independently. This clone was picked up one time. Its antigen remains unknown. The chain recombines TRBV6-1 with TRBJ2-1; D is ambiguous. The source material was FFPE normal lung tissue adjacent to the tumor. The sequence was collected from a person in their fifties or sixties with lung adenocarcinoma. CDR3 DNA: TGTGCCAGCAGGGTCTCCTACAATGAGCAGTTCTTC. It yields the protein CASRVSYNEQFF.